The rows below give T cell receptor beta chains drawn from one sample of a study of CD8 T cells in ankylosing spondylitis. Each CDR3 protein is one row after TCRdb ran MiXCR on the 5' RACE reads. The top ten hold 19% of the sample, which has about 750,000 distinct CDR3 sequences, 15% to 20% seen once. What was sequenced was blood, either unsorted or a sorted T cell fraction (not recorded which). These receptor sequences come from a male donor with ankylosing spondylitis. Each CDR3 is given with its conserved first and last residue. Fields, in order: V gene, D gene, J gene, clone size, CDR3 DNA, CDR3 protein. D genes are given only for firm matches. The size field is filled for only some rows; it gives once, few, many or a size class.

V gene: TRBV7-7; D gene: TRBD2; J gene: TRBJ2-5; clone size: NA; CDR3 DNA: TGTGCCAGCAGCTTAGGCGGGAGGGCCGAGGAGACCCAGTACTTC; CDR3 protein: CASSLGGRAEETQYF
V gene: TRBV6-1; D gene: NA; J gene: TRBJ2-3; clone size: few; CDR3 DNA: TGTGCCAGCAGTGAAGCGCGACTTCGTGGTACGCAGTATTTT; CDR3 protein: CASSEARLRGTQYF
V gene: TRBV20-1; D gene: TRBD2; J gene: TRBJ2-3; clone size: many; CDR3 DNA: TGCAGTGCTAGAGTAAATTCGGGCGGGGGGGCCCCAGATACGCAGTATTTT; CDR3 protein: CSARVNSGGGAPDTQYF
V gene: TRBV20-1; D gene: NA; J gene: TRBJ2-1; clone size: NA; CDR3 DNA: TGCAGTGCTAGAGATCTGCAGGGACCAAACAATGAGCAGTTCTTC; CDR3 protein: CSARDLQGPNNEQFF
V gene: TRBV12-3/TRBV12-4; D gene: NA; J gene: TRBJ1-1; clone size: NA; CDR3 DNA: TGTGCCAGCAGTTTCGTGACAGCGGATCATAAAGCTTTCTTT; CDR3 protein: CASSFVTADHKAFF
V gene: TRBV7-8; D gene: NA; J gene: TRBJ2-7; clone size: few; CDR3 DNA: TGTGCCAGCAGCTTTCGGGCCCTTGGTGGCTACGAGCAGTACTTC; CDR3 protein: CASSFRALGGYEQYF
V gene: TRBV11-2; D gene: NA; J gene: TRBJ2-7; clone size: NA; CDR3 DNA: TGTGCCAGCAGCTTCTTCCCGGGGGAATCCTACGAGCAGTACTTC; CDR3 protein: CASSFFPGESYEQYF
V gene: TRBV20-1; D gene: TRBD1; J gene: TRBJ1-1; clone size: NA; CDR3 DNA: TGCAGTGCGCCTCGGGCGGACAGGGTGCACCCTGAAGCTTTCTTT; CDR3 protein: CSAPRADRVHPEAFF
V gene: TRBV27; D gene: TRBD2; J gene: TRBJ2-1; clone size: NA; CDR3 DNA: TGTGCCAGCAGTTTATCGATTCAGACTAGCCAACCCCGTATACCTTACAATGAGCAGTTCTTC; CDR3 protein: CASSLSIQTSQPRIPYNEQFF
V gene: TRBV29-1; D gene: TRBD1; J gene: TRBJ1-4; clone size: many; CDR3 DNA: TGCAGCGGCAGGGGGTTTGATGAAAAACTGTTTTTT; CDR3 protein: CSGRGFDEKLFF
V gene: TRBV10-3; D gene: TRBD1; J gene: TRBJ1-1; clone size: few; CDR3 DNA: TGTGCCATCAGCGAAGGACAGGGTTACACTGAAGCTTTCTTT; CDR3 protein: CAISEGQGYTEAFF
V gene: TRBV20-1; D gene: NA; J gene: TRBJ2-3; clone size: NA; CDR3 DNA: TGCAGTGCTACCCATCTAGCTTGGGGCACAGATACGCAGTATTTT; CDR3 protein: CSATHLAWGTDTQYF
V gene: TRBV7-2; D gene: NA; J gene: TRBJ2-3; clone size: NA; CDR3 DNA: TGTGCCAGCAGCGCCGTACGGGGGAAGGGTGGAGATACGCAGTATTTT; CDR3 protein: CASSAVRGKGGDTQYF
V gene: TRBV4-2; D gene: TRBD1; J gene: TRBJ1-6; clone size: NA; CDR3 DNA: TGTGCCAGCAGCCAAGAAGAGGGACAGGGCTATTCACCCCTCCACTTT; CDR3 protein: CASSQEEGQGYSPLHF
V gene: TRBV20-1; D gene: NA; J gene: TRBJ2-1; clone size: many; CDR3 DNA: TGCAGTGCTAGAGTTGGACGGATTTACAATGAGCAGTTCTTC; CDR3 protein: CSARVGRIYNEQFF
V gene: TRBV18; D gene: NA; J gene: TRBJ1-1; clone size: few; CDR3 DNA: TGTGCCAGCTCACCACCGAAAGGGACGAACACTGAAGCTTTCTTT; CDR3 protein: CASSPPKGTNTEAFF
V gene: TRBV5-1; D gene: NA; J gene: TRBJ2-5; clone size: NA; CDR3 DNA: TGCGCCAGCAGACAGACTAACCAAGAGACCCAGTACTTC; CDR3 protein: CASRQTNQETQYF
V gene: TRBV6-2/TRBV6-3; D gene: TRBD2; J gene: TRBJ2-7; clone size: NA; CDR3 DNA: TGTGCCAGCAGTTCCACCCGGACTAGCGGGAACAGGCAAAGGGAGCAGTACTTC; CDR3 protein: CASSSTRTSGNRQREQYF
V gene: TRBV5-1; D gene: NA; J gene: TRBJ2-5; clone size: few; CDR3 DNA: TGCGCCAGCAGTCAGACACCTACGCAAGAGACCCAGTACTTC; CDR3 protein: CASSQTPTQETQYF
V gene: TRBV5-1; D gene: NA; J gene: TRBJ1-2; clone size: few; CDR3 DNA: TGCGCCAGCAGCTTGGAAGGCAGCTCAGACTATGGCTACACCTTC; CDR3 protein: CASSLEGSSDYGYTF
V gene: TRBV20-1; D gene: NA; J gene: TRBJ2-6; clone size: NA; CDR3 DNA: TGCAGTGCCTTCCGGGACTCTCTTGGGGGTGGGGCCAACGTCCTGACTTTC; CDR3 protein: CSAFRDSLGGGANVLTF
V gene: TRBV5-1; D gene: NA; J gene: TRBJ2-5; clone size: many; CDR3 DNA: TGCGCCAGCAGCTTGGAGAACCAAGAGACCCAGTACTTC; CDR3 protein: CASSLENQETQYF
V gene: TRBV20-1; D gene: NA; J gene: TRBJ2-7; clone size: few; CDR3 DNA: TGCAGTGCTAGGACTGGGCAGGGGTACCACGAGCAGTACTTC; CDR3 protein: CSARTGQGYHEQYF
V gene: TRBV29-1; D gene: NA; J gene: TRBJ2-1; clone size: NA; CDR3 DNA: TGCAGCGTTGATCGGCTTCTTAATGAGCAGTTCTTC; CDR3 protein: CSVDRLLNEQFF
V gene: TRBV12-3/TRBV12-4; D gene: NA; J gene: TRBJ1-1; clone size: many; CDR3 DNA: TGTGCCAGCAAGCGGGACTCCCCGAACACTGAAGCTTTCTTT; CDR3 protein: CASKRDSPNTEAFF
V gene: TRBV5-6; D gene: TRBD2; J gene: TRBJ2-7; clone size: NA; CDR3 DNA: TGTGCCAGCAGCTTGTGGTCCCAGGGCCGGGGGGGGCAGTACTTC; CDR3 protein: CASSLWSQGRGGQYF
V gene: TRBV12-3/TRBV12-4; D gene: TRBD2; J gene: TRBJ2-2; clone size: few; CDR3 DNA: TGTGCCAGCAGGGCCACTCCGGGACTAGCTTTGAACACCGGGGAGCTGTTTTTT; CDR3 protein: CASRATPGLALNTGELFF
V gene: TRBV5-1; D gene: NA; J gene: TRBJ2-1; clone size: NA; CDR3 DNA: TGCGCCAGCAGCTTGGTGCAAGAGGTGGGCGATGAGCAGTTCTTC; CDR3 protein: CASSLVQEVGDEQFF
V gene: TRBV6-5; D gene: TRBD2; J gene: TRBJ2-7; clone size: NA; CDR3 DNA: TGTGCCAGCAGTTATCGGGGGGGCTACGAGCAGTACTTC; CDR3 protein: CASSYRGGYEQYF
V gene: TRBV7-3; D gene: NA; J gene: TRBJ2-1; clone size: NA; CDR3 DNA: TGTGCCAGCAGCTATGTCCCCTCCGCTGAGCAGTTCTTC; CDR3 protein: CASSYVPSAEQFF
V gene: TRBV5-1; D gene: NA; J gene: TRBJ1-1; clone size: NA; CDR3 DNA: TGCGCCAGCAGCTTGGAAGTCGGACGGGTGAACACTGAAGCTTTCTTT; CDR3 protein: CASSLEVGRVNTEAFF
V gene: TRBV7-6; D gene: NA; J gene: TRBJ2-7; clone size: NA; CDR3 DNA: TGTGCCAGCAGCTTAGGAGTGGGGCCCTCCGGAGCGATTTACGAGCAGTACTTC; CDR3 protein: CASSLGVGPSGAIYEQYF
V gene: TRBV12-3/TRBV12-4; D gene: TRBD1; J gene: TRBJ2-7; clone size: many; CDR3 DNA: TGTGCCAGCAGTGGACAGGGAGCCGAGCAGTACTTC; CDR3 protein: CASSGQGAEQYF
V gene: TRBV9; D gene: NA; J gene: TRBJ2-1; clone size: many; CDR3 DNA: TGTGCCAGCAGCGTAGCTAGTGGGGACTACAATGAGCAGTTCTTC; CDR3 protein: CASSVASGDYNEQFF
V gene: TRBV20-1; D gene: NA; J gene: TRBJ1-2; clone size: NA; CDR3 DNA: TGCAGTGCTGGCGTTCCTTATGGCTACACCTTC; CDR3 protein: CSAGVPYGYTF